The T cell receptor beta chain described here comes from a study of cytomegalovirus exposure and HLA in healthy donors. The overall study: About 85 million unique TCR sequences came from HLA-typed donors in an early release.

Primers for the PCR totalled 60 Vbeta and 13 Jbeta. TCRdb's copy holds only in-frame clones and misses some; the assay was immunoSEQ multiplex PCR. The sample lists under 200,000 clones; 65% to 85% were seen once. This CDR3 contains 13 residues. V lost 5 bases and J 10 bases, leaving 15 bases between the germline ends. The germline V gene encodes CDR1 MNHEY and CDR2 SMNVEV (reference sequence). The chain uses TRBV27 and TRBJ2-1, with D possibly being TRBD2 (5 bases). Sample: PBMCs. This clonotype was sampled from a male donor in good health and CMV-seropositive. The CDR3 nucleotides read TGTGCCAGCAGTCCCCTGAGGGCATTGGAGCAGTTCTTC. Its protein is CASSPLRALEQFF.